Listed below are T cell receptor beta chains from one sample, sequenced in a study of shared clonotypes between healthy human individuals. The method was immunoSEQ multiplex PCR; TCRdb's version includes in-frame clones alone and lacks a portion of them. The table has approximately 940,000 clones, more than 75% seen once. The material sequenced was memory CD4+ T cells sorted from blood. These receptor sequences come from a man between 18 and 35 years old in good health. Both conserved end residues are part of each CDR3. D genes are given only for firm matches. The listing skips clone size in some rows; elsewhere it reads once, few, many or a size class.

j_call d_call clone_size v_call cdr3_aa cdr3_nt
TRBJ2-5 TRBD2 - TRBV18 CASSPGLAGAETQYF TGTGCCAGCTCACCGGGACTAGCGGGGGCAGAGACCCAGTACTTC
TRBJ1-1 - - TRBV7-3 CASSRTSWTEAFF TGTGCCAGCAGCCGGACAAGTTGGACTGAAGCTTTCTTT
TRBJ1-1 - few TRBV19 CASSMTVNTEAFF TGTGCCAGTAGTATGACAGTGAACACTGAAGCTTTCTTT
TRBJ2-1 - - TRBV5-1 CASSLDGRLNNEQFF TGCGCCAGCAGCTTGGACGGGAGATTAAATAATGAGCAGTTCTTC
TRBJ2-2 - - TRBV7-2 CASSFLGGANTGELFF TGTGCCAGCAGCTTTCTTGGCGGGGCGAACACCGGGGAGCTGTTTTTT
TRBJ2-5 - few TRBV7-8 CASSLNQGLPQETQYF TGTGCCAGCAGCTTAAATCAGGGGCTTCCCCAGGAGACCCAGTACTTC
TRBJ2-5 - - TRBV7-2 CASSLAWGDWSQYF TGTGCCAGCAGCTTAGCGTGGGGAGATTGGTCCCAGTACTTC
TRBJ1-6 - - TRBV6-1 CASAIIDSPLHF TGTGCCAGCGCGATCATAGATTCACCCCTCCACTTT
TRBJ2-7 - once TRBV2 CASSERFGFSFYEQYF TGTGCCAGCAGTGAACGTTTCGGGTTTAGCTTCTACGAGCAGTACTTC
TRBJ2-2 TRBD1 - TRBV5-1 CASSLRDRVTGELFF TGCGCCAGCAGCTTGAGGGACAGAGTCACCGGGGAGCTGTTTTTT
TRBJ1-3 TRBD1 - TRBV27 CASSSGQGLLGSGNTIYF TGTGCCAGCAGTTCAGGACAGGGACTCCTAGGTTCCGGAAACACCATATATTTT
TRBJ2-6 - - TRBV6-1 CAISKGGPGANVLTF TGTGCCATCTCGAAGGGCGGTCCGGGGGCCAACGTCCTGACTTTC
TRBJ2-1 TRBD2 few TRBV6-6 CASSYKAGGHNEQFF TGTGCCAGCAGTTACAAAGCGGGGGGGCACAATGAGCAGTTCTTC
TRBJ1-3 - few TRBV10-1 CASSEHRSLSGNTIYF TGCGCCAGCAGTGAGCACCGAAGTCTCTCTGGAAACACCATATATTTT
TRBJ1-1 TRBD1 few TRBV2 CASSVLGGAGEAFF TGTGCCAGCAGTGTTCTAGGGGGCGCCGGTGAAGCTTTCTTT
TRBJ2-2 - few TRBV11-2 CASSLSPAQGTGELFF TGTGCCAGCAGCTTATCACCAGCCCAGGGGACCGGGGAGCTGTTTTTT
TRBJ2-5 TRBD1 - TRBV11-2 CASSLNPPGQSQETQYF TGTGCCAGCAGCTTAAACCCCCCGGGACAGTCTCAAGAGACCCAGTACTTC
TRBJ1-5 TRBD1 - TRBV28 CASSSGQGGNQPQHF TGTGCCAGCAGCTCCGGACAGGGCGGCAATCAGCCCCAGCATTTT
TRBJ2-7 - - TRBV19 CASSPQLFGEQYF TGTGCCAGTTCCCCTCAACTCTTTGGCGAGCAGTACTTC
TRBJ2-2 - - TRBV6-5 CASRDSGELFF TGTGCCAGCAGAGACAGCGGGGAGCTGTTTTTT
TRBJ1-6 - - TRBV5-6 CASSLGPPSESPLHF TGTGCCAGCAGCTTGGGTCCCCCTTCGGAATCACCCCTCCACTTT
TRBJ2-7 TRBD1 - TRBV4-1 CASSQDSQGVREQYF TGCGCCAGCAGCCAAGATAGCCAGGGGGTAAGAGAGCAGTACTTC
TRBJ2-1 TRBD2 few TRBV2 CASSENSGREFF TGTGCCAGCAGTGAAAATAGCGGGAGAGAGTTCTTC
TRBJ2-3 - once TRBV2 CASSEGLGHSDTQYF TGTGCCAGCAGTGAAGGACTAGGTCATTCAGATACGCAGTATTTT
TRBJ2-5 - few TRBV4-1 CASRREWVSGELMRTQYF TGCGCCAGCAGGCGAGAATGGGTTAGCGGTGAATTGATGAGGACCCAGTACTTC
TRBJ2-5 TRBD2 - TRBV5-1 CASSQSSGGRETQYF TGCGCCAGCAGTCAGAGTAGCGGGGGTCGGGAGACCCAGTACTTC
TRBJ1-5 - - TRBV7-2 CASGGYSNQPQHF TGTGCCAGCGGGGGGTATAGCAATCAGCCCCAGCATTTT
TRBJ1-2 - few TRBV2 CASRKDREYGYTF TGTGCCAGCAGAAAGGACAGAGAATATGGCTACACCTTC
TRBJ2-7 TRBD1 - TRBV14 CASSPRTGRSYEQYF TGTGCCAGCAGCCCCAGGACAGGGCGGTCCTACGAGCAGTACTTC
TRBJ2-3 - - TRBV7-3 CASSPSSGGGTDTQYF TGTGCCAGCAGCCCCTCCTCCGGGGGCGGCACAGATACGCAGTATTTT
TRBJ1-6 - few TRBV5-5 CASSLVAPGFSPLHF TGTGCCAGCAGCTTGGTGGCCCCAGGGTTTTCACCCCTCCACTTT
TRBJ2-1 - - TRBV11-3 CASSLGTYSSYNEQFF TGTGCCAGCAGCTTAGGGACGTACAGCTCCTACAATGAGCAGTTCTTC
TRBJ2-1 - - TRBV7-6 CASSLEAANSYNEQFF TGTGCCAGCAGCTTAGAGGCGGCTAACTCCTACAATGAGCAGTTCTTC
TRBJ2-3 TRBD2 many TRBV4-3 CASSQGAAGGTDTQYF TGCGCCAGCAGCCAAGGGGCAGCGGGAGGAACAGATACGCAGTATTTT
TRBJ2-7 - - TRBV29-1 CSVARGTLYEQYF TGCAGCGTCGCCAGGGGAACCCTCTACGAGCAGTACTTC
TRBJ2-6 - - TRBV2 CASSVGGSGANVLTF TGTGCCAGCAGTGTGGGGGGCTCTGGGGCCAACGTCCTGACTTTC
TRBJ1-1 - - TRBV18 CASSPQDAQAFF TGTGCCAGCTCACCACAGGACGCCCAAGCTTTCTTT
TRBJ2-7 - - TRBV9 CASSSAGGLTYEQYF TGTGCCAGCAGCTCGGCCGGGGGGCTAACCTACGAGCAGTACTTC